Below, one TCR beta chain is given with its context. Its antigen is undetermined. The data were obtained in a study of T-cell memory formation after mild COVID-19. Overall study findings and caveats: Contracting CD4+ clones lay largely in CM and EM, with CD8+ ones residing in EMRA. Clones that contracted from day 15 to 85 had balanced CD4/CD8; later expanders were CD4+ biased.

Germline V lookup: CDR1 DFQATT, CDR2 SNEGSKA (reference sequence). Trimming took 6 bases from V and 9 from J, leaving 11 bases between them. The CDR3 is made up of 10 amino acids. TCRdb used MiXCR to reprocess the 5' RACE reads, holding one entry per CDR3 protein. The table shows some 490,000 distinct CDR3 sequences, with 18% occurring only once. Sequenced sample: PBMCs or a T cell subset sorted from them (not recorded which). V is TRBV20-1 and J is TRBJ1-1, with D hard to call. This TCR was recovered from an adult woman who had mild COVID-19 (a few samples of this study predate the infection). Cell type and time point are not known. CDR3 in DNA: TGCAGTGCAAAGCGCCGGCAAGCTTTCTTT. It codes for CSAKRRQAFF.